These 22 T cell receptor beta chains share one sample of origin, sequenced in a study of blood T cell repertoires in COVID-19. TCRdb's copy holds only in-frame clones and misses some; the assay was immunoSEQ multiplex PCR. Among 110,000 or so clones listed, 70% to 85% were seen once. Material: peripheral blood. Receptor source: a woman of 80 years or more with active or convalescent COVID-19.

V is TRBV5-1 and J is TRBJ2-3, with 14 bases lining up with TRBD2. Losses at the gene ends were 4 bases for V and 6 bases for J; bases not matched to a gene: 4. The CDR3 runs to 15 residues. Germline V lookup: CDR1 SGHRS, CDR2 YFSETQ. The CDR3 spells CASSRLAGGADTQYF. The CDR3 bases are TGCGCCAGCAGCAGACTAGCGGGAGGGGCGGATACGCAGTATTTT. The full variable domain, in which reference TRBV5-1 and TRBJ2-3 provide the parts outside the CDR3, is KAGVTQTPRYLIKTRGQQVTLSCSPISGHRSVSWYQQTPGQGLQFLFEYFSETQRNKGNFPGRFSGRQFSNSRSEMNVSTLELGDSALYLCASSRLAGGADTQYFGPGTRLTVL.

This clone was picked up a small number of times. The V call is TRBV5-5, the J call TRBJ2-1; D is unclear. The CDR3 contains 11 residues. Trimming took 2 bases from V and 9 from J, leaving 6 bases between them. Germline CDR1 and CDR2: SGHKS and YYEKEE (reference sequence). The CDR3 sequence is CASSFEAEQFF. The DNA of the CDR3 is TGTGCCAGCAGCTTTGAAGCTGAGCAGTTCTTC.

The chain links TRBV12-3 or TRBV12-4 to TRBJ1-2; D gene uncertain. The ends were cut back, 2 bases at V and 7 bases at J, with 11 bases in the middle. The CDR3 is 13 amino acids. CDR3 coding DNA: TGTGCCAGCAGTTTAAGGACTGGTGGTGGCTACACCTTC. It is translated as CASSLRTGGGYTF.

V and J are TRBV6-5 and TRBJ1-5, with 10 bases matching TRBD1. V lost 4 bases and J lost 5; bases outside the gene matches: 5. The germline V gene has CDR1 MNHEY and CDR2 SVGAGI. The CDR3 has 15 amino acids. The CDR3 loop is CASSSRTGGDQPQHF. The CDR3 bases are TGTGCCAGCAGTTCCAGGACAGGGGGGGATCAGCCCCAGCATTTT.

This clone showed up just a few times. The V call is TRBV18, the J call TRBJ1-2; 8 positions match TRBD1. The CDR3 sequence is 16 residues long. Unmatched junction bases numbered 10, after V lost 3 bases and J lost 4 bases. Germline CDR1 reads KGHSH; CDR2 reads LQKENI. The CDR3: CASSPQTGVRGYGYTF. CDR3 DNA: TGTGCCAGCTCACCGCAGACAGGGGTACGGGGCTATGGCTACACCTTC.

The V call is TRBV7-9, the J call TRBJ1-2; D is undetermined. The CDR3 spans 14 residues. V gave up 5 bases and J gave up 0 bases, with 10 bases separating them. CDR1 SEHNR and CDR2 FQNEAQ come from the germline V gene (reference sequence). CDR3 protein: CASSPGSSNYGYTF. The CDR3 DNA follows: TGTGCCAGCAGCCCCGGGTCCTCTAACTATGGCTACACCTTC.

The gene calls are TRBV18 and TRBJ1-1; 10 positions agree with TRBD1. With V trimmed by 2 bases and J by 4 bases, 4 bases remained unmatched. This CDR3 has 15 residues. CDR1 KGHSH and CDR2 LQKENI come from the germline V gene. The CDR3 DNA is TGTGCCAGCTCACCAAAGACAGGGGGCGGCACTGAAGCTTTCTTT. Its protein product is CASSPKTGGGTEAFF.

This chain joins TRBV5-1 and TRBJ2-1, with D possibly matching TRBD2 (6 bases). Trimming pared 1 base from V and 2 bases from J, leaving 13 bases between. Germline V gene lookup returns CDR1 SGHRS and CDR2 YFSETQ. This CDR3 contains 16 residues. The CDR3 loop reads CASSLPPGRTYNEQFF. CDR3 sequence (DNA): TGCGCCAGCAGCTTGCCCCCGGGGAGGACCTACAATGAGCAGTTCTTC.

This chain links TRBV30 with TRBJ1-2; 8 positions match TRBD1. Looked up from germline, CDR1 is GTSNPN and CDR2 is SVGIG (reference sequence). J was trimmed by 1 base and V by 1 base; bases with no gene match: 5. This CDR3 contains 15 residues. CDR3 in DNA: TGTGCCTGGAGTGCAGCAGGGGGCAATAACTATGGCTACACCTTC. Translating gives CAWSAAGGNNYGYTF.

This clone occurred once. The chain's CDR3 is CASSQARGGTGVRYGYTF. The CDR3 DNA reads as TGTGCCAGCAGCCAAGCCAGGGGGGGGACAGGGGTACGCTATGGCTACACCTTC. The V call is TRBV3-1 (or the pseudogene TRBV3-2), the J call TRBJ1-2; 10 bases match TRBD1. CDR3 length equals 18 residues. V lost 1 base to trimming and J lost 4 bases; unmatched junction nucleotides: 12. Germline V gives CDR1 LGHDT, CDR2 YNNKEL (reference sequence).

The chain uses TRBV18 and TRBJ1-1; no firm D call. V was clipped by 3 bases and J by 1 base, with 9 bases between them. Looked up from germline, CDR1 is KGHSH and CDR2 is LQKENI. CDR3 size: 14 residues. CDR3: CASSPKLRNTEAFF. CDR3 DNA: TGTGCCAGCTCACCCAAGCTAAGGAACACTGAAGCTTTCTTT.

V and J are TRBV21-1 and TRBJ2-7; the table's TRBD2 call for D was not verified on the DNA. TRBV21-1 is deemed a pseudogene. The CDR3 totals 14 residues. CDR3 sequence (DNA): TGTGCCGGCAGCAAACCACAAGCGTCCTACGAGCAGTACTTC. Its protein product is CAGSKPQASYEQYF.

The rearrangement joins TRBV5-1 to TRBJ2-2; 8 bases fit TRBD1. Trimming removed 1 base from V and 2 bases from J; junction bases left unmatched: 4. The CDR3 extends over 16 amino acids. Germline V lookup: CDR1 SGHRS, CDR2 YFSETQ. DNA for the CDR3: TGCGCCAGCAGCTTGCGGACAGGGATAAACACCGGGGAGCTGTTTTTT. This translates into CASSLRTGINTGELFF.

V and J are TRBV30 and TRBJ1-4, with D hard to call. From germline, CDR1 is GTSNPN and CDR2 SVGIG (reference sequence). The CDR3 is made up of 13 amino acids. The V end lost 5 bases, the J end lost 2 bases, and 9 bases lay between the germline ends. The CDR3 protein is CAWAAGTNEKLFF. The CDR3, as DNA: TGTGCCTGGGCGGCGGGGACTAATGAAAAACTGTTTTTT.

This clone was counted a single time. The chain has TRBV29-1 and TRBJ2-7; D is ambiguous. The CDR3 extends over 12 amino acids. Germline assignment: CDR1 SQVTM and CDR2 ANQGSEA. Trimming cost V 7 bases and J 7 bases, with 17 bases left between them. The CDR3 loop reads CSGRRHGAEQYF. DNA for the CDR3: TGCAGCGGCCGGCGGCACGGAGCGGAGCAGTACTTC.

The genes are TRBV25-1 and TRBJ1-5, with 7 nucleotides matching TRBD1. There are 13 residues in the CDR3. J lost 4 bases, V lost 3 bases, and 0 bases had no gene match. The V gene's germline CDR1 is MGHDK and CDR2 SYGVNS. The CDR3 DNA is TGTGCCAGCAGTGAGACAGGGAATCAGCCCCAGCATTTT. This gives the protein CASSETGNQPQHF.

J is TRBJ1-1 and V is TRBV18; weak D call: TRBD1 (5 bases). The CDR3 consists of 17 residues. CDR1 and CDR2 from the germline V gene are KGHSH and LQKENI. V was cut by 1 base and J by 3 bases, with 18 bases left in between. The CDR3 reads CASSPQTSRGMDTEAFF. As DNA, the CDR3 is TGTGCCAGCTCACCACAGACATCCCGGGGGATGGACACTGAAGCTTTCTTT.

CDR3 nucleotide sequence: TGTGCCAGCAGCTTTACAGGAAGGACGACGAGAGAGACCCAGTACTTC. It encodes CASSFTGRTTRETQYF. The rearrangement links TRBV7-9 to TRBJ2-5; D possibly corresponds to TRBD1 (5 bases). The CDR3 is 16 amino acids. V lost 3 bases, J lost 4 bases, and 18 bases lay in between. CDR1 SEHNR and CDR2 FQNEAQ come from the germline V gene (reference sequence).

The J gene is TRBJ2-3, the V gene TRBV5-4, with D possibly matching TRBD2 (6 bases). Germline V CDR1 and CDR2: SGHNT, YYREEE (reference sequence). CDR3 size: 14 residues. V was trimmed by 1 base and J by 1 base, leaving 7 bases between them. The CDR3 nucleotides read TGTGCCAGCAGCTTGCGCGGGGGCACAGATACGCAGTATTTT. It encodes CASSLRGGTDTQYF.

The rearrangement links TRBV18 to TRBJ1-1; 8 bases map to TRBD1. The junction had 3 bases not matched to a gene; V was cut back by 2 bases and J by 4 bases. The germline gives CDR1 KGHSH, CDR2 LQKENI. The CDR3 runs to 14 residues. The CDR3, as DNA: TGTGCCAGCTCACCAGGACAGGGAGTCACTGAAGCTTTCTTT. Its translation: CASSPGQGVTEAFF.

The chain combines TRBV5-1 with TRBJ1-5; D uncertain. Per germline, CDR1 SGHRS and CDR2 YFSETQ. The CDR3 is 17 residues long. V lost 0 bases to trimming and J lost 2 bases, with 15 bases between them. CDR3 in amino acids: CASSLGDQLAGNQPQHF. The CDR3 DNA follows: TGCGCCAGCAGCTTGGGTGACCAACTAGCGGGCAATCAGCCCCAGCATTTT.

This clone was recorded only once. The CDR3 DNA is TGTGCCAGCAGTTCCACAGGGGACGGCTACACCTTC. Its protein product is CASSSTGDGYTF. The rearrangement links TRBV27 to TRBJ1-2, with 7 bases lining up with TRBD1. In germline, CDR1 is MNHEY, CDR2 SMNVEV (reference sequence). The V segment lost 4 bases and the J segment 8 bases; nucleotides outside the gene matches: 4. The CDR3 is 12 amino acids.